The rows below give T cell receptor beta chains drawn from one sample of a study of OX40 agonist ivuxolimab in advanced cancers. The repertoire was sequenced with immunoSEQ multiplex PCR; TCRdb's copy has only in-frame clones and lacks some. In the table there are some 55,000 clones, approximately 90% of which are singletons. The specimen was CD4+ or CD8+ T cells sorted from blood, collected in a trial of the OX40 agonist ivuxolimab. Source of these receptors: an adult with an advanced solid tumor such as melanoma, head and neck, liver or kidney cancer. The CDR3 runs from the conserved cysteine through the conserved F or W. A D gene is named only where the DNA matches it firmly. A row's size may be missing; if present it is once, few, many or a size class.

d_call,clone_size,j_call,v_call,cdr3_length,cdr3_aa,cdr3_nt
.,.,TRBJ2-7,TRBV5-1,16,CASSLGASGLGYEQYF,TGCGCCAGCAGCTTGGGGGCTTCAGGGTTAGGCTACGAGCAGTACTTC
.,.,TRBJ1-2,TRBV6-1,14,CASSGWTGFQGYTF,TGTGCCAGCAGTGGTTGGACTGGATTCCAAGGCTACACCTTC
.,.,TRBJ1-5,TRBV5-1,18,CASSPYPGGAFSNQPQHF,TGCGCCAGCAGCCCGTATCCCGGCGGGGCCTTTAGCAATCAGCCCCAGCATTTT
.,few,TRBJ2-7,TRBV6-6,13,CASSPPGSYEQYF,TGTGCCAGCAGTCCACCGGGGTCCTACGAGCAGTACTTC
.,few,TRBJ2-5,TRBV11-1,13,CASSFNVQETQYF,TGTGCCAGCAGCTTCAACGTACAAGAGACCCAGTACTTC
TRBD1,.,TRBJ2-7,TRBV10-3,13,CAIRIQGSYEQYF,TGTGCCATCAGGATACAGGGGTCCTACGAGCAGTACTTC
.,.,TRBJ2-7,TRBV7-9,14,CASSLGANSYEQYF,TGTGCCAGCAGCTTAGGGGCTAACTCCTACGAGCAGTACTTC
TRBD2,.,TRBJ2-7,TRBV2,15,CASSEERGGPYEQYF,TGTGCCAGCAGTGAAGAACGGGGGGGCCCCTACGAGCAGTACTTC
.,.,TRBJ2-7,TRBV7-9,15,CASSLGPTDSYEQYF,TGTGCCAGCAGCTTGGGCCCGACGGACTCCTACGAGCAGTACTTC
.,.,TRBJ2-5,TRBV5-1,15,CASSLVGRAEETQYF,TGCGCCAGCAGCTTGGTAGGCAGGGCGGAGGAGACCCAGTACTTC
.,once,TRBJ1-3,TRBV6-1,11,CASSRGNTIYF,TGTGCCAGCAGCAGGGGAAACACCATATATTTT
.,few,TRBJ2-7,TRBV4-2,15,CASSQELEGYHEQYF,TGTGCCAGCAGCCAAGAACTGGAGGGGTACCACGAGCAGTACTTC
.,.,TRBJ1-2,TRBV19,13,CASRDQGIYGYTF,TGTGCCAGTAGAGATCAGGGGATCTATGGCTACACCTTC
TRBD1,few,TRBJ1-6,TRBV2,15,CASSEAGTVNSPLHF,TGTGCCAGCAGTGAAGCGGGGACAGTCAATTCACCCCTCCACTTT
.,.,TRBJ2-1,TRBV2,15,CASSEGEVSYNEQFF,TGTGCCAGCAGTGAAGGGGAGGTCTCCTACAATGAGCAGTTCTTC
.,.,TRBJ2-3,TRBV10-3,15,CAISESSPMTDTQYF,TGTGCCATCAGTGAGTCCTCTCCGATGACAGATACGCAGTATTTT
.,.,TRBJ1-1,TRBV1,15,CTSSQGLQENTEAFF,TGCACCAGCAGCCAAGGCTTACAGGAAAACACTGAAGCTTTCTTT
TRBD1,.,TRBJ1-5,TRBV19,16,CASSEFEGQGNQPQHF,TGTGCCAGTAGCGAGTTTGAAGGACAGGGCAATCAGCCCCAGCATTTT
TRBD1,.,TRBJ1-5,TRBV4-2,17,CASSQDLVGTGNQPQHF,TGTGCCAGCAGCCAAGATCTCGTAGGGACAGGGAATCAGCCCCAGCATTTT
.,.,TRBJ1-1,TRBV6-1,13,CASLLRSDTEAFF,TGTGCCAGCTTACTCAGGTCCGACACTGAAGCTTTCTTT
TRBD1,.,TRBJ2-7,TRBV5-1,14,CASRIGQGAYEQYF,TGCGCCAGCCGTATCGGACAGGGGGCCTACGAGCAGTACTTC
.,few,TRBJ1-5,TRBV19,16,CASSIMGRAGNQPQHF,TGTGCCAGTAGTATTATGGGCCGCGCTGGCAATCAGCCCCAGCATTTT
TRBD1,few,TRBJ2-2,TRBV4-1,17,CASSQDWDRGRPGELFF,TGCGCCAGCAGCCAAGATTGGGACAGGGGGCGGCCCGGGGAGCTGTTTTTT
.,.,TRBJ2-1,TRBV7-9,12,CASSRSDSRQFF,TGTGCCAGCAGCCGATCGGACAGTAGGCAGTTCTTC
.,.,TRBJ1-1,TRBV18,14,CASSPRRGNTEAFF,TGTGCCAGCTCACCCAGAAGGGGGAACACTGAAGCTTTCTTT
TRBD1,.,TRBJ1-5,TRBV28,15,CASSFLDREGQPQHF,TGTGCCAGCAGTTTTTTAGACAGGGAGGGTCAGCCCCAGCATTTT
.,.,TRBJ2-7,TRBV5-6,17,CASSSRTVGDGDYEQYF,TGTGCCAGCAGTTCCCGTACTGTGGGGGACGGAGACTACGAGCAGTACTTC